These 18 T cell receptor beta chains share one sample of origin, sequenced in a study of vaccination and CD4 T cells after COVID-19. Treatment described: roughly 11-day PBMC culture with coronavirus spike peptide pools or control peptides (ViraFEST assay). The antigens for these receptors are not known. Cultured CD4+ T cell DNA underwent sequencing with the Oncomine TCR Beta short-read assay. TCRdb analysed the PCR reads with MiXCR anew, one entry per CDR3 protein. In the table there are some 26,000 distinct CDR3 sequences, about 64% of which are singletons. The source was CD4+ T cells from blood, cultured in vitro, collected after SARS-CoV-2 vaccination. These receptors came from a human donor who received a COVID-19 vaccine.

The chain joins TRBV7-3 to TRBJ1-2, with 9 positions matching TRBD1. Germline loops: CDR1 SGHTA, CDR2 FQGTGA. This CDR3 region has 16 residues. Losses at the gene ends were 3 bases for V and 8 bases for J; bases not matched to a gene: 13. The CDR3 sequence: CASSFDSTGGIDGYTF. CDR3 bases: TGTGCCAGCAGCTTTGATTCGACAGGGGGAATTGACGGCTACACCTTC.

This chain joins TRBV5-1 and TRBJ2-5; TRBD2 matches 14 bases. V shed 3 bases and J 3 bases; nucleotides not matched to a gene: 10. Germline-derived CDR1 and CDR2 are SGHRS and YFSETQ. This CDR3 spans 18 amino acids. The DNA of the CDR3 is TGCGCCAGCAGCTCCGGACTAGCGGGGGGACGAACCGAAGAGACCCAGTACTTC. It specifies CASSSGLAGGRTEETQYF.

The J gene is TRBJ1-6, the V gene TRBV9; D uncertain. V was pared by 0 bases and J by 8 bases, with 6 bases between. CDR1 and CDR2 from the germline V gene are SGDLS and YYNGEE. The CDR3 has 13 amino acids. As DNA, the CDR3 is TGTGCCAGCAGCGTAGGGGGATATTCACCCCTCCACTTT. Residues: CASSVGGYSPLHF.

The V call is TRBV15, the J call TRBJ1-1; D is possibly TRBD1 (5 bases). The V gene's germline CDR1 is LNHNV and CDR2 YYDKDF (reference sequence). This CDR3 has 12 amino acids. V was cut by 0 bases and J by 8 bases, with 7 bases left in between. CDR3 in DNA: TGTGCCACCAGCAGAGATAGGGGCGAAGCTTTCTTT. Its protein product is CATSRDRGEAFF.

This chain links TRBV20-1 with TRBJ2-3, with 8 nucleotides matching TRBD1. CDR1 and CDR2 (germline): DFQATT, SNEGSKA (reference sequence). Trimming cost V 6 bases and J 0 bases; bases outside gene matches: 11. The CDR3 has 16 residues. The CDR3 spells CSATHPRDRSTDTQYF. CDR3 nucleotide sequence: TGCAGTGCCACTCATCCTCGGGACAGGAGCACAGATACGCAGTATTTT.

In the case of this clonotype: The germline gene is not matched at one end of the junction; a read error may be the cause. The chain joins TRBV19 to TRBJ1-2, with 7 bases that match TRBD1. The germline gives CDR1 LNHDA, CDR2 SQIVND (reference sequence). The CDR3 contains 15 residues. The CDR3 region has the DNA TGTGCCAGTAGTTTAGATCCGGGACAGAACTATGGCTACACCTTC. This sequence encodes CASSLDPGQNYGYTF.

This clonotype was picked up a small number of times. V is TRBV10-1 and J is TRBJ2-3; tentatively, D is TRBD1 (6 bases). CDR1 and CDR2 (germline): WNHNN, SYGVQD (reference sequence). Trimming took 4 bases from V and 1 from J, leaving 12 bases between them. CDR3 size: 15 residues. CDR3 sequence reads: CASSVSGVGTDTQYF. The DNA for the CDR3 is TGCGCCAGCAGTGTATCAGGGGTCGGCACAGATACGCAGTATTTT.

This clonotype was found a few times. This chain links TRBV27 with TRBJ2-4; maybe TRBD2 (6 bases). Germline V gene data show CDR1 as MNHEY and CDR2 as SMNVEV (reference sequence). The V end lost 7 bases, the J end lost 3 bases, and 10 bases lay between the germline ends. There are 13 residues in the CDR3. For the CDR3, the DNA is TGTGCCAGCACGGGGGTGGGCAAAAACATTCAGTACTTC. Translation: CASTGVGKNIQYF.

The chain recombines TRBV20-1 with TRBJ1-1; D might be TRBD1 (6 bases). The germline V gene encodes CDR1 DFQATT and CDR2 SNEGSKA (reference sequence). CDR3 length: 14 residues. V lost 0 bases to trimming and J lost 1 base, with 9 bases between them. CDR3 residues: CSAREGGRNTEAFF. The CDR3 DNA follows: TGCAGTGCTAGAGAGGGGGGCAGGAACACTGAAGCTTTCTTT.

The V call is TRBV6-2 or TRBV6-3, the J call TRBJ1-1, with D uncertain. V lost 0 bases to trimming and J lost 3 bases, with 8 bases between them. The length of the CDR3 is 14 residues. Germline CDR1 is MNHEY and CDR2 is SVGEGT. This chain's CDR3 is CASSYSRADTEAFF. DNA of the CDR3: TGTGCCAGCAGTTACTCTCGGGCAGACACTGAAGCTTTCTTT.

This chain links TRBV11-2 with TRBJ2-5; the match to TRBD2 covers 7 bases. The CDR3 length is 17 residues. Trimming took 1 base from V and 5 from J; bases not matched to a gene: 13. Looked up from germline, CDR1 is SGHAT and CDR2 is FQNNGV. CDR3 protein: CASSLGGGSGLGETQYF. CDR3 DNA sequence: TGTGCCAGCAGCTTAGGCGGAGGTAGCGGGCTCGGGGAGACCCAGTACTTC.

The V and J genes are TRBV7-8 and TRBJ1-6; 8 bases align to TRBD1. The trim removed 1 base at V and 9 bases at J, leaving 11 bases unmatched. The germline gives CDR1 SGHVS, CDR2 FQNEAQ. This CDR3 has 17 amino acids. The CDR3 protein is CASSLDSTGVVSSPLHF. DNA for the CDR3: TGTGCCAGCAGCTTAGATTCGACAGGGGTTGTAAGTTCACCCCTCCACTTT.

CDR3 protein: CASHKTGGTRETQYF. The CDR3, as DNA: TGTGCCAGTCATAAAACAGGGGGGACCCGGGAGACCCAGTACTTC. The chain employs TRBV19 and TRBJ2-5; TRBD1 matches 8 bases. From germline, CDR1 is LNHDA and CDR2 SQIVND (reference sequence). The CDR3 has 15 amino acids. Germline trimming cut 8 bases from V and 5 bases from J; bases unmatched to any gene: 13.

The rearrangement joins TRBV6-1 to TRBJ1-2, with D possibly being TRBD1 (6 bases). This CDR3 region has 14 residues. Between the trimmed V and J ends, which lost 4 bases and 7 bases, there was a span of 16 bases. CDR1 MNHNS and CDR2 SASEGT come from the germline V gene. This CDR3 reads CASSVTGLHGGYTF. In nucleotides, the CDR3 is TGTGCCAGCAGTGTCACAGGGCTCCACGGTGGCTACACCTTC.

The V gene is TRBV19, the J gene TRBJ2-1; D is unresolved. Germline V gives CDR1 LNHDA, CDR2 SQIVND (reference sequence). The germline V and J ends were trimmed by 3 bases and 7 bases, with 10 bases remaining between them. This CDR3 comprises 13 residues. CDR3 DNA: TGTGCCAGTAGTATTACGGACCAAAATGAGCAGTTCTTC. It is translated as CASSITDQNEQFF.

This rearrangement joins TRBV6-1 to TRBJ1-4, with 7 nucleotides matching TRBD1. The CDR3 is 14 residues long. V shed 5 bases and J 4 bases; nucleotides not matched to a gene: 4. Germline CDR1 reads MNHNS; CDR2 reads SASEGT. The CDR3 DNA follows: TGTGCCAGCAGTCCGGGACAGCATAATGAAAAACTGTTTTTT. It encodes CASSPGQHNEKLFF.

The chain is built from TRBV6-1 and TRBJ2-7; perhaps TRBD2 as D (6 bases). Germline V gene data show CDR1 as MNHNS and CDR2 as SASEGT. Trimming took off 3 bases at V and 4 bases at J, with 16 bases between the two ends. This CDR3 is 15 amino acids long. CDR3 residues: CASSDRPGGLYEQYF. The DNA of the CDR3 is TGTGCCAGCAGTGATCGGCCAGGAGGGCTTTACGAGCAGTACTTC.

This chain connects TRBV15 to TRBJ2-1; D not resolved. The CDR3 has 13 residues. CDR1 and CDR2 (germline): LNHNV, YYDKDF (reference sequence). V was trimmed by 3 bases and J by 4 bases, leaving 7 bases between them. The CDR3 here is CATSRDRYNEQFF. For the CDR3, the DNA is TGTGCCACCAGCAGGGATAGATACAATGAGCAGTTCTTC.